This T cell receptor (beta chain) was identified during a study of cytomegalovirus exposure and HLA in healthy donors. Turning to this clone: Its antigen remains unidentified.

Study-wide results and limits: The authors enumerated 150 to 200 TCR beta chains as linked to cytomegalovirus. For most TCR beta V segments, an earlier analysis put the productive rate at about 90% or about 30% of the time.

60 Vbeta and 13 Jbeta primers were used in PCR. Generated by immunoSEQ multiplex PCR, the TCRdb table keeps only in-frame clones and is missing some. Here the sample spans under 150,000 clones, approximately 79% being singletons. Per germline, CDR1 SGHTS and CDR2 YDEGEE. Germline trimming cut 2 bases from V and 6 bases from J; bases unmatched to any gene: 8. The CDR3 is 14 amino acids. Input material: PBMCs. The rearrangement links TRBV5-8 to TRBJ2-7; 7 bases agree with TRBD2. This TCR was sampled from a man between 18 and 29 years old in good health and CMV-seronegative. The CDR3 bases are TGTGCCAGCAGCTTCGAAGCGGGGCGTCGCGAGCAGTACTTC. Translated, it gives CASSFEAGRREQYF.